This is a list of T cell receptor beta chains from one sample in a study of radiotherapy plus CTLA-4 blockade in lung cancer. TCRdb's copy holds only in-frame clones and misses some; the assay was immunoSEQ multiplex PCR. Here the sample spans 60,000 to 75,000 clones, more than 70% being singletons. The specimen was peripheral blood, collected from a patient treated with radiotherapy plus ipilimumab. These receptors were taken from a human donor with non-small cell lung cancer whose response to radiotherapy plus ipilimumab could not be evaluated. Some clones in this sample may be carry-over from other donors' samples. The CDR3 runs from the conserved cysteine through the conserved F or W. The order of the fields is CDR3 protein, CDR3 DNA, CDR3 length, V gene, clone size, D gene, J gene. The D gene is left open where the match is weak. Clone sizes are given selectively: once, few, many, or a class where the clone is expanded.

CDR3: CASSNLRWQYF
DNA: TGTGCCAGCAGTAACCTACGATGGCAGTACTTC
length: 11
V: TRBV5-6
size: .
D: .
J: TRBJ2-7

CDR3: CSVEKQGVSFF
DNA: TGCAGCGTTGAAAAGCAGGGGGTGTCTTTCTTT
length: 11
V: TRBV29-1
size: .
D: TRBD1
J: TRBJ1-1

CDR3: CASSILPTGEQYF
DNA: TGTGCCAGCAGTATTCTACCTACTGGCGAGCAGTACTTC
length: 13
V: TRBV28
size: .
D: .
J: TRBJ2-7

CDR3: CASSFIHGDQPQHF
DNA: TGTGCCAGCAGCTTCATCCACGGGGATCAGCCCCAGCATTTT
length: 14
V: TRBV16
size: few
D: .
J: TRBJ1-5

CDR3: CASSAPQDNSPLHF
DNA: TGTGCCAGCAGTGCACCTCAGGATAATTCACCCCTCCACTTT
length: 14
V: TRBV6-5
size: .
D: .
J: TRBJ1-6

CDR3: CASSVTTGYQPQHF
DNA: TGTGCCAGCAGCGTCACGACAGGGTATCAGCCCCAGCATTTT
length: 14
V: TRBV9
size: .
D: TRBD1
J: TRBJ1-5

CDR3: CASSGFKDRNYGYTF
DNA: TGTGCCAGCAGTGGGTTTAAGGACAGAAACTATGGCTACACCTTC
length: 15
V: TRBV28
size: once
D: .
J: TRBJ1-2

CDR3: CASSSGTVETQYF
DNA: TGTGCCAGCAGTTCCGGGACAGTAGAGACCCAGTACTTC
length: 13
V: TRBV6-1
size: .
D: TRBD1
J: TRBJ2-5

CDR3: CASSSTGLQPQHF
DNA: TGTGCCAGCAGCTCGACAGGGCTTCAGCCCCAGCATTTT
length: 13
V: TRBV11-2
size: .
D: TRBD1
J: TRBJ1-5

CDR3: CASSPTGTGEKLFF
DNA: TGTGCCAGCAGCCCAACCGGGACAGGCGAAAAACTGTTTTTT
length: 14
V: TRBV9
size: .
D: TRBD1
J: TRBJ1-4

CDR3: CATSRDRGQGEKLFF
DNA: TGTGCCACCAGCAGGGACAGGGGGCAGGGGGAAAAACTGTTTTTT
length: 15
V: TRBV15
size: .
D: TRBD1
J: TRBJ1-4

CDR3: CASSLGGGNSYNEQFF
DNA: TGTGCCAGCAGCTTAGGGGGGGGGAACTCCTACAATGAGCAGTTCTTC
length: 16
V: TRBV7-2
size: .
D: TRBD2
J: TRBJ2-1

CDR3: CASSGQGRETQYF
DNA: TGTGCCAGCAGTGGACAGGGGCGAGAGACCCAGTACTTC
length: 13
V: TRBV2
size: .
D: TRBD1
J: TRBJ2-5

CDR3: CASSQTSGGPGGETQYF
DNA: TGCGCCAGCAGTCAGACTAGCGGGGGGCCCGGGGGGGAGACCCAGTACTTC
length: 17
V: TRBV10-1
size: .
D: TRBD2
J: TRBJ2-5

CDR3: CASSDKGGGKLFF
DNA: TGTGCCAGCAGTGACAAGGGGGGGGGAAAACTGTTTTTT
length: 13
V: TRBV6-1
size: .
D: .
J: TRBJ1-4

CDR3: CASSPRTGGNQPQHF
DNA: TGTGCCAGCAGCCCCCGGACAGGTGGCAATCAGCCCCAGCATTTT
length: 15
V: TRBV28
size: .
D: TRBD1
J: TRBJ1-5